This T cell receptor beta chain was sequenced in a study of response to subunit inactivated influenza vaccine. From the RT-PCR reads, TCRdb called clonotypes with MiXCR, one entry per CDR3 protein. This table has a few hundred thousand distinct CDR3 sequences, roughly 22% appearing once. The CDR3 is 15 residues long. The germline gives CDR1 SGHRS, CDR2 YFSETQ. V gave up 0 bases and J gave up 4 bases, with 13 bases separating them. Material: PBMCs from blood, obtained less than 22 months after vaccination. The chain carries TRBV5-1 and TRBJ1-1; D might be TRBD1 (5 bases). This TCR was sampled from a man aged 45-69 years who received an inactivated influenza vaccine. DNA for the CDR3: TGCGCCAGCAGCTTGGCCCTAGGGGTGGTCACTGAAGCTTTCTTT. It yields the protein CASSLALGVVTEAFF.